The 10 T cell receptor beta chains below all came from one sample that was sequenced in a study of blood T cell repertoires in COVID-19. The assay was immunoSEQ multiplex PCR, and TCRdb's table has in-frame clones only and misses some. The sample contains approximately 150,000 clones, roughly 88% of which appear only once. The sample taken for sequencing was peripheral blood. All receptors come from a man in his sixties with active or convalescent COVID-19.

The J gene is TRBJ2-1, the V gene TRBV24-1; tentative D call: TRBD1 (6 bases). Germline CDR1 is KGHDR and CDR2 is SFDVKD. V lost 2 bases, J lost 4 bases, and 14 bases lay in between. The CDR3 runs to 16 residues. CDR3 coding DNA: TGTGCCACCAGTGATTCGGGACACGGCCGATACAATGAGCAGTTCTTC. Protein: CATSDSGHGRYNEQFF.

The count of this clone is one. Here the CDR3 DNA reads TGTGCCAGCAGTTTAAGGGGGGGCATCGGGGAGCTGTTTTTT. This gives the protein CASSLRGGIGELFF. The J gene is TRBJ2-2, the V gene TRBV27, with D possibly matching TRBD2 (7 bases). The CDR3 sequence is 14 residues long. The germline CDR1 and CDR2 sequences are MNHEY and SMNVEV (reference sequence). Trimming stripped 2 bases from V and 7 bases from J, with 11 bases between.

This sequence joins TRBV5-1 and TRBJ2-7; 7 bases are shared with TRBD2. Germline V lookup: CDR1 SGHRS, CDR2 YFSETQ. Losses at the gene ends were 4 bases for V and 7 bases for J; bases not matched to a gene: 14. CDR3 length: 15 amino acids. The CDR3 loop is CASSRLNLGGREQYF. DNA of the CDR3: TGCGCCAGCAGCAGACTCAATCTGGGAGGGAGAGAGCAGTACTTC.

The chain carries TRBV12-3 or TRBV12-4 and TRBJ1-2; 7 bases line up with TRBD1. There are 13 residues in the CDR3. The J segment lost 8 bases and the V segment lost 0 bases, leaving 3 bases of the junction unmatched. The CDR3 reads CASSLATGTGYTF. The CDR3 DNA reads as TGTGCCAGCAGTTTAGCGACAGGGACCGGCTACACCTTC.

This sequence joins TRBV10-3 and TRBJ1-6; 8 nucleotides match TRBD1. This CDR3 has 14 amino acids. In germline, CDR1 is ENHRY, CDR2 SYGVKD. Trimming removed 10 bases from V and 5 bases from J; junction bases left unmatched: 7. CDR3 in amino acids: CATRYRGDNSPLHF. In DNA, the CDR3 is TGTGCCACCCGCTACAGGGGGGATAATTCACCCCTCCACTTT.

This clone has only a few counts. CDR3 protein: CASSGFGGLAGGPGTGELFF. CDR3 nucleotides: TGTGCCAGTAGTGGTTTTGGAGGACTAGCGGGAGGGCCAGGAACCGGGGAGCTGTTTTTT. The chain carries TRBV19 and TRBJ2-2; 15 bases line up with TRBD2. The J segment lost 5 bases and the V segment lost 5 bases, leaving 15 bases of the junction unmatched. The germline V gene encodes CDR1 LNHDA and CDR2 SQIVND (reference sequence). The CDR3 is made up of 20 amino acids.

The V gene is TRBV9, the J gene TRBJ1-5; D unclear. The germline CDR1 and CDR2 sequences are SGDLS and YYNGEE. The V end was cut by 5 bases, the J end by 3 bases, with 9 bases between. The length of the CDR3 is 13 residues. The CDR3 sequence is CASSGGNNQPQHF. The CDR3 coding sequence is TGTGCCAGCAGTGGAGGAAACAATCAGCCCCAGCATTTT.

The V and J genes are TRBV4-1 and TRBJ1-6; D might be TRBD1 (6 bases). Germline V gene lookup returns CDR1 MGHRA and CDR2 YSYEKL. The CDR3 contains 14 residues. Trimming removed 1 base from V and 14 bases from J, with 15 bases in between. The CDR3 protein is CASSQVQGEGTLHF. Written as DNA, the CDR3 is TGCGCCAGCAGCCAAGTACAGGGAGAGGGCACCCTCCACTTT.

This chain uses TRBV5-1 with TRBJ1-5; 11 positions match TRBD1. The J segment lost 0 bases and the V segment lost 4 bases, leaving 3 bases of the junction unmatched. CDR1 SGHRS and CDR2 YFSETQ come from the germline V gene. The CDR3 runs to 16 residues. The DNA for the CDR3 is TGCGCCAGCAGCGAGGGGACAGGGGGTAGCAATCAGCCCCAGCATTTT. Encoded protein: CASSEGTGGSNQPQHF.

The rearrangement joins TRBV5-8 to TRBJ1-4; a weak D match, TRBD1 (5 bases). V was pared by 5 bases and J by 4 bases, with 15 bases between. The CDR3 extends over 15 amino acids. Germline CDR1 is SGHTS and CDR2 is YDEGEE. In nucleotides, the CDR3 is TGTGCCAGCAGTTGGTCGGGGGATATTAATGAAAAACTGTTTTTT. Protein: CASSWSGDINEKLFF.